Below, one TCR beta chain is given with its context. This table comes from immunoSEQ multiplex PCR, and its TCRdb copy is limited to in-frame clones, with some not included. The table lists tens of thousands of clones, more than 75% of them singletons. This specimen comes from a study of OX40 agonist ivuxolimab in advanced cancers. V was cut by 0 bases and J by 0 bases, with 7 bases left in between. Germline loops: CDR1 SGHRS, CDR2 YFSETQ. This CDR3 contains 14 residues. This TCR was recovered from an adult with an advanced solid tumor such as melanoma, head and neck, liver or kidney cancer. The input for sequencing was CD4+ or CD8+ T cells sorted from blood, taken in a trial of the OX40 agonist ivuxolimab. The chain links TRBV5-1 to TRBJ2-7; D not certain. The CDR3 nucleotides are TGCGCCAGCAGCTTGGGCCCGAGCTCCTACGAGCAGTACTTC. This encodes CASSLGPSSYEQYF.